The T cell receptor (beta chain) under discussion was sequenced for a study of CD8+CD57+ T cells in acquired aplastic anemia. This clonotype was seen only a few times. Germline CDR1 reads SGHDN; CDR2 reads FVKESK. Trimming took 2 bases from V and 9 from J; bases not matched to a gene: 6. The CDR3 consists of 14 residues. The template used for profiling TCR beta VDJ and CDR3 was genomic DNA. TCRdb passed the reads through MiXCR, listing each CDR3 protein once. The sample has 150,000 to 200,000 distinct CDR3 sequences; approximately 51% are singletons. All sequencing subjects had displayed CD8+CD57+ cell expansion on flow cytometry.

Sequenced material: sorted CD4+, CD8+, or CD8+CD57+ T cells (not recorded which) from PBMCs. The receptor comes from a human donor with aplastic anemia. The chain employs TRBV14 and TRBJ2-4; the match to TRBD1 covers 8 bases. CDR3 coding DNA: TGTGCCAGCAGCCAACAGGGGGCGCGGGGCATTCAGTACTTC. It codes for CASSQQGARGIQYF.